This T cell receptor beta chain is from a study of T-cell memory formation after mild COVID-19. Background on the study: TCR clusters were mostly confined to one donor each.

This clonotype was observed many times. The antigen remains undetermined. Employing constant-segment primers, 5'RACE generated TCR alpha and TCR beta cDNA libraries bearing sample barcodes and UMIs. TCRdb re-called the 5' RACE reads with MiXCR, one entry per CDR3 protein. The table has approximately 400,000 distinct CDR3 sequences, about a sixth seen once; the top ten hold about 22%. CDR1 and CDR2 (germline): SGHRS, YFSETQ. Trimming took 4 bases from V and 3 from J; bases not matched to a gene: 4. The CDR3 loop spans 14 amino acids. Overall study results and limits: Still unconfirmed is whether the second-wave clones peaking on day 37 recognized SARS-CoV-2. Balance between CD4 and CD8 was seen in clones contracting day 15 to 85, and a CD4+ lean was seen in later expanders.

This chain links TRBV5-1 with TRBJ2-3; 8 nucleotides agree with TRBD2. The sequence was obtained from a man aged 18 to 29 who had mild COVID-19 (a few samples of this study predate the infection). Cell type and time point are not known. Sequenced material: PBMCs or a T cell subset sorted from them (not recorded which). The CDR3 sequence is CASSPGLGTDTQYF. As DNA, the CDR3 is TGCGCCAGCAGCCCGGGACTAGGAACAGATACGCAGTATTTT.